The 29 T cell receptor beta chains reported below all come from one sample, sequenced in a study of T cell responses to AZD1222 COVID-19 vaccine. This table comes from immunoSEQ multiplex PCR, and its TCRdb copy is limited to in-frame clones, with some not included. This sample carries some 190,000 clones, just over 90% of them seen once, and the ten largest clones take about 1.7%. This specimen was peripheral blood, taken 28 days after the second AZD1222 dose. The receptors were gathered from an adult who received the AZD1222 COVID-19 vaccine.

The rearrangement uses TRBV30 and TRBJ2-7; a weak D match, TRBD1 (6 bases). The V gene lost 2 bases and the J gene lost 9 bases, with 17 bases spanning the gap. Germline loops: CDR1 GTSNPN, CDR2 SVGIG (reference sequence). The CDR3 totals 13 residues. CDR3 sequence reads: CAWSLGTKYGQYF. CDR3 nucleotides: TGTGCCTGGAGTTTGGGGACAAAATATGGGCAGTACTTC.

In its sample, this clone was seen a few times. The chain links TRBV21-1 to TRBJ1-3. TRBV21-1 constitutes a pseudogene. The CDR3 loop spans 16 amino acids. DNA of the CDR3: TGTGCCAGCAGCCCCAGCGGGGGAAAAGCTGGAAACACCATATATTTT. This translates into CASSPSGGKAGNTIYF.

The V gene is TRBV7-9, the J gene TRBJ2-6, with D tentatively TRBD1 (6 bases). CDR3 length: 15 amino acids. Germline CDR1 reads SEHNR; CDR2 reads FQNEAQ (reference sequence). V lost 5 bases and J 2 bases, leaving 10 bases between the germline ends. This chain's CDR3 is CASSPNRAGANVLTF. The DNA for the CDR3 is TGTGCCAGCAGCCCTAACAGGGCTGGGGCCAACGTCCTGACTTTC.

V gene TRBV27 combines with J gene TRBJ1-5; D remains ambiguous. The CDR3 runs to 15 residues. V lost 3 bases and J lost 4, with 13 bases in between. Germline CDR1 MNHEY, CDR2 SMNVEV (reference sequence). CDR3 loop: CASSLFGEWNQPQHF. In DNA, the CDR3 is TGTGCCAGCAGTTTGTTCGGGGAGTGGAATCAGCCCCAGCATTTT.

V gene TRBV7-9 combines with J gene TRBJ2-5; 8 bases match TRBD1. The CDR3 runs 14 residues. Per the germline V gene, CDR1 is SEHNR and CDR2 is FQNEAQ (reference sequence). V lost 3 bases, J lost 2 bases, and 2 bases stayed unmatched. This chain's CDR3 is CASSFRQGQETQYF. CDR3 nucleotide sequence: TGTGCCAGCAGCTTTCGACAGGGGCAAGAGACCCAGTACTTC.

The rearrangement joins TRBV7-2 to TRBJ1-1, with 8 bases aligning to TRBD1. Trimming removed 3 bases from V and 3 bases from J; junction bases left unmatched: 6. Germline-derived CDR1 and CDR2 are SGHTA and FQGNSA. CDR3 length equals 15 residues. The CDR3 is CASSLAGGSYTEAFF. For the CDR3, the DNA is TGTGCCAGCAGCTTGGCAGGGGGCTCCTACACTGAAGCTTTCTTT.

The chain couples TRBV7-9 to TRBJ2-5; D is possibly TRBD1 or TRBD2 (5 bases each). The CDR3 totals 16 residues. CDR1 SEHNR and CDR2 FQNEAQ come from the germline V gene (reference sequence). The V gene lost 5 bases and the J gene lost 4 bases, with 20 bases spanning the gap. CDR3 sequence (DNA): TGTGCCAGCAGCCCCGGTCGAGGGACGTCGCCAGAGACCCAGTACTTC. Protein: CASSPGRGTSPETQYF. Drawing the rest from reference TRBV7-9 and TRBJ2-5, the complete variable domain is DTGVSQNPRHKITKRGQNVTFRCDPISEHNRLYWYRQTLGQGPEFLTYFQNEAQLEKSRLLSDRFSAERPKGSFSTLEIQRTEQGDSAMYLCASSPGRGTSPETQYFGPGTRLLVL.

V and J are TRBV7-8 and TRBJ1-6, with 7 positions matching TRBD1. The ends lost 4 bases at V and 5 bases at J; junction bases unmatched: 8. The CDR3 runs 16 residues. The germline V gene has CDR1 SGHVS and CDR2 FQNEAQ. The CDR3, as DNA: TGTGCCAGCAGCTCGGTTACAGGGGATCATAATTCACCCCTCCACTTT. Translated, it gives CASSSVTGDHNSPLHF.

CDR3: CSVYGLAGMVDTQYF. The CDR3 DNA reads TGCAGCGTTTATGGACTAGCGGGGATGGTAGATACGCAGTATTTT. The chain employs TRBV29-1 and TRBJ2-3, with 12 bases identical to TRBD2. The CDR3 is 15 amino acids. The germline V gene has CDR1 SQVTM and CDR2 ANQGSEA. The V gene end was trimmed by 5 bases and the J gene end by 5 bases; junction bases not matched to a gene: 8.

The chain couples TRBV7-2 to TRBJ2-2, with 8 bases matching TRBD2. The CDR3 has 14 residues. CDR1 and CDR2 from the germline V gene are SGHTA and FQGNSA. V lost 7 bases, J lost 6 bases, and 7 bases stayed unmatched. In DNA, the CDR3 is TGTGCCAGCATCCCCAGCGGGGGCCCCGGGGAGCTGTTTTTT. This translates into CASIPSGGPGELFF.

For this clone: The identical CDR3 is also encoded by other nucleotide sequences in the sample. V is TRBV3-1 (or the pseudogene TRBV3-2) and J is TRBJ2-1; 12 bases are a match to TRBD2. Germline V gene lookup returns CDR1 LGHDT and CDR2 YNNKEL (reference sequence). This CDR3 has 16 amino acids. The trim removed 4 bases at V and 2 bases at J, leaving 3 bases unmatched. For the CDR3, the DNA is TGTGCCAGCAGCCCGAGACTAGCGGGAGCCTACAATGAGCAGTTCTTC. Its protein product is CASSPRLAGAYNEQFF.

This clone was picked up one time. The CDR3: CASRGNEQFF. DNA for the CDR3: TGTGCCAGCAGAGGGAATGAGCAGTTCTTC. The rearrangement links TRBV2 to TRBJ2-1, with D unresolved. CDR1 and CDR2 (germline): SNHLY, FYNNEI. The CDR3 consists of 10 residues. Trimming stripped 6 bases from V and 7 bases from J, with 4 bases between.

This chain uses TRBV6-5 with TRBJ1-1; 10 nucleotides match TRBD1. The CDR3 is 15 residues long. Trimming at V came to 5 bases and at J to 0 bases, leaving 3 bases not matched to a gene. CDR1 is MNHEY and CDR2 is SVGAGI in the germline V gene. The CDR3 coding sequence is TGTGCCAGCAGTACGGACAGGGGGGTGAACACTGAAGCTTTCTTT. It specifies CASSTDRGVNTEAFF.

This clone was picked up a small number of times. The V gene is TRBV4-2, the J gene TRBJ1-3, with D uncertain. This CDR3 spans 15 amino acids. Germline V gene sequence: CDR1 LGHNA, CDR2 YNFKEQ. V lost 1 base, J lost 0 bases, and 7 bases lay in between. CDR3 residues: CASSQVASSGNTIYF. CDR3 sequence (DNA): TGTGCCAGCAGCCAAGTTGCCAGCTCTGGAAACACCATATATTTT.

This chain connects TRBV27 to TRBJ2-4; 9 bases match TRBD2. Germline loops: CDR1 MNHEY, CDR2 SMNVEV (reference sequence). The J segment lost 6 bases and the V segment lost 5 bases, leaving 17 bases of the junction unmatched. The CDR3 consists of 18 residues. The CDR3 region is CASSPPLAGVGFGNIQYF. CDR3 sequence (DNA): TGTGCCAGCAGTCCGCCATTAGCGGGAGTGGGCTTTGGAAACATTCAGTACTTC.

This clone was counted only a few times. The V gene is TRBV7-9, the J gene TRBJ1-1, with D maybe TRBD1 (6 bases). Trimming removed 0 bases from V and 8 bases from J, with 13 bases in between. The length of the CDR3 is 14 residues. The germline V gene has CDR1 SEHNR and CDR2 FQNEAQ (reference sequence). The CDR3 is CASSLAQGGVEAFF. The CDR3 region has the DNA TGTGCCAGCAGCTTAGCACAGGGCGGGGTGGAAGCTTTCTTT. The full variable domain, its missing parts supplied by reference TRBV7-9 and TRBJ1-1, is DTGVSQNPRHKITKRGQNVTFRCDPISEHNRLYWYRQTLGQGPEFLTYFQNEAQLEKSRLLSDRFSAERPKGSFSTLEIQRTEQGDSAMYLCASSLAQGGVEAFFGQGTRLTVV.

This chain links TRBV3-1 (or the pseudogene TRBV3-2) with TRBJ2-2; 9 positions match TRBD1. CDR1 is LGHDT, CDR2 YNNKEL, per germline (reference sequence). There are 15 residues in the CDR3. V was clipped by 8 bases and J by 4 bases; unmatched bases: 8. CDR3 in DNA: TGTGCCAGCCTGGGCTACAGGGGGCTCACCGGGGAGCTGTTTTTT. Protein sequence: CASLGYRGLTGELFF.

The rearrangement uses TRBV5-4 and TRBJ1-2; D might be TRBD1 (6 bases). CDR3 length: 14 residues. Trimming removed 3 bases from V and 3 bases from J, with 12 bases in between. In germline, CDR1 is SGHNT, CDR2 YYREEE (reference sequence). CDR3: CASSSQGVDYGYTF. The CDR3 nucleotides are TGTGCCAGCAGCTCACAGGGAGTTGACTATGGCTACACCTTC.

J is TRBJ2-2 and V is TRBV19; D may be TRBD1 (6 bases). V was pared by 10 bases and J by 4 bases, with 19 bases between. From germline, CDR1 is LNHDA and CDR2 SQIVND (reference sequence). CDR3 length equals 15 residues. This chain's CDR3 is CATSTAQGTTGELFF. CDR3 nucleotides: TGTGCCACCTCGACCGCACAGGGAACCACCGGGGAGCTGTTTTTT.

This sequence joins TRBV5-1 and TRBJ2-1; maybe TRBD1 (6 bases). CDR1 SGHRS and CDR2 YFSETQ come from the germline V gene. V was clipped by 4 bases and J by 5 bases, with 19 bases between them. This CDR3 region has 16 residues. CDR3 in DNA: TGCGCCAGCAGCCTCAAATGGGGGCTGGGGAACAATGAGCAGTTCTTC. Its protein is CASSLKWGLGNNEQFF.

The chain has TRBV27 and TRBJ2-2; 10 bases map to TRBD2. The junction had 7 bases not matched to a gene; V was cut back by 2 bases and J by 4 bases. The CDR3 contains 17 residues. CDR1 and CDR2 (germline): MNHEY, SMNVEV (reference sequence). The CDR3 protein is CASSLAAASGSTGELFF. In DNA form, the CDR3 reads TGTGCCAGCAGTTTAGCGGCGGCTAGCGGGAGCACCGGGGAGCTGTTTTTT.

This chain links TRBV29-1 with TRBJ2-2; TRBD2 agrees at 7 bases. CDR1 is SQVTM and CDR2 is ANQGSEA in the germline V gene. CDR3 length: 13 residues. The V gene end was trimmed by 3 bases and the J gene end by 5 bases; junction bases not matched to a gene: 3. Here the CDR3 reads CSVDREGTGELFF. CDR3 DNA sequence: TGCAGCGTTGACAGGGAGGGAACCGGGGAGCTGTTTTTT.

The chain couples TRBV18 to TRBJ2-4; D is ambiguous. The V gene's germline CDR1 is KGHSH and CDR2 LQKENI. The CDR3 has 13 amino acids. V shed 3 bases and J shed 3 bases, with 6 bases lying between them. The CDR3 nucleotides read TGTGCCAGCTCACCGGGCAGCAAAAACATTCAGTACTTC. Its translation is CASSPGSKNIQYF.

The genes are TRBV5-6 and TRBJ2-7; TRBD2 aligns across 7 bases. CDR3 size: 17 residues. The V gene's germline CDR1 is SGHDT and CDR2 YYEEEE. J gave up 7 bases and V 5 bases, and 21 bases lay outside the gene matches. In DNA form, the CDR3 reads TGTGCCAGCAGGTTGTGGGGGACTTGGCGGGAGTCCTTAGAGCAGTACTTC. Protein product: CASRLWGTWRESLEQYF.

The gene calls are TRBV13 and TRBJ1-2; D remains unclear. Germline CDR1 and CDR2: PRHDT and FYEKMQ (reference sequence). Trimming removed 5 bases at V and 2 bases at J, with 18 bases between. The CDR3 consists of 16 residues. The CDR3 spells CASSDSHRTANYGYTF. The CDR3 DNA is TGTGCCAGCAGCGACTCCCATAGGACGGCAAACTATGGCTACACCTTC.

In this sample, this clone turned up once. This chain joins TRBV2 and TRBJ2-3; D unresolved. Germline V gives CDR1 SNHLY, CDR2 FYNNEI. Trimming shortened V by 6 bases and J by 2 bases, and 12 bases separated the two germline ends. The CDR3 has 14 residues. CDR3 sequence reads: CASSGRLSTDTQYF. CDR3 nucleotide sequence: TGTGCCAGCAGCGGTAGACTCTCCACAGATACGCAGTATTTT.

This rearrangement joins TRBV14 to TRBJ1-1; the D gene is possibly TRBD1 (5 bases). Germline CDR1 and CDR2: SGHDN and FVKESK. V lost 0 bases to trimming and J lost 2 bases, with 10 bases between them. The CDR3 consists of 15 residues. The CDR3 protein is CASSQDGWGNTEAFF. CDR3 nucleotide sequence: TGTGCCAGCAGCCAAGATGGCTGGGGCAACACTGAAGCTTTCTTT.

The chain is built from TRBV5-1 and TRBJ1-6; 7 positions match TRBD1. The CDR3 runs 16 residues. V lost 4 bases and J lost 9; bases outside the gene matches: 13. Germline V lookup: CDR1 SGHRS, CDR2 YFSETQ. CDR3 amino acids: CASSPQQGPRGSPLHF. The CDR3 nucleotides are TGCGCCAGCAGCCCCCAACAGGGGCCCCGGGGTTCACCCCTCCACTTT. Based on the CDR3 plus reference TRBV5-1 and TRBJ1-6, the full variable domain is KAGVTQTPRYLIKTRGQQVTLSCSPISGHRSVSWYQQTPGQGLQFLFEYFSETQRNKGNFPGRFSGRQFSNSRSEMNVSTLELGDSALYLCASSPQQGPRGSPLHFGNGTRLTVT.

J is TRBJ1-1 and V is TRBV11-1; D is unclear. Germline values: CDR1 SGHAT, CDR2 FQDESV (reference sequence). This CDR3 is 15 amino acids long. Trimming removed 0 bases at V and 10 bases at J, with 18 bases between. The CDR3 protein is CASSLAIGSAGRAFF. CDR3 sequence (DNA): TGTGCCAGCAGCTTAGCGATAGGGTCGGCCGGTAGAGCTTTCTTT.